There are a few counts of the clone carrying this TCR beta chain. These data belong to a study of human T cells and chemical hapten exposure. This sample's time point: patch test 2, 6 weeks after DPC sensitization. The treatment: therapeutic diphenylcyclopropenone sensitization with weekly scalp DPC. The CDR3 is 13 residues long. The germline V and J ends were trimmed by 4 bases and 9 bases, with 13 bases remaining between them. The germline CDR1 and CDR2 sequences are SGHVS and FQNEAQ. TCRdb reprocessed the RACE reads with MiXCR, giving one entry per CDR3 protein. The sample has about 70,000 distinct CDR3 sequences, 6.5% to 10% seen once.

The rearrangement uses TRBV7-8 and TRBJ1-5; unclear D gene. The TCR comes from a woman aged 45 to 65 with alopecia areata. Some clones in this sample may be carry-over from other donors' samples. Material: whole blood, obtained in connection with sensitization to the hapten diphenylcyclopropenone (DPC). The CDR3 loop reads CASSSQAVVPQHF. Written as DNA, the CDR3 is TGTGCCAGCAGCTCCCAGGCGGTGGTGCCCCAGCATTTT. The entire variable domain, with the rest obtained from reference TRBV7-8 and TRBJ1-5, is as follows: GAGVSQSPRYKVAKRGQDVALRCDPISGHVSLFWYQQALGQGPEFLTYFQNEAQLDKSGLPSDRFFAERPEGSVSTLKIQRTQQEDSAVYLCASSSQAVVPQHFGDGTRLSIL.